The 27 T cell receptor beta chains reported below all come from one sample, sequenced in a study of blood T cell repertoires in COVID-19. Generated by immunoSEQ multiplex PCR, the TCRdb table keeps only in-frame clones and is missing some. This sample has around 200,000 clones, with 75% to 90% found just once. Sequencing was carried out using peripheral blood. The receptors shown here come from a man aged 30 to 39 with acute or convalescent COVID-19.

The CDR3 spells CASSEGQSSYNEQFF. CDR3 DNA: TGTGCCAGCAGTGAGGGACAGAGCTCCTACAATGAGCAGTTCTTC. The chain carries TRBV6-4 and TRBJ2-1; 7 bases are a match to TRBD1. Germline values: CDR1 MRHNA, CDR2 SNTAGT. The CDR3 covers 15 residues. The V segment lost 3 bases and the J segment 0 bases; nucleotides outside the gene matches: 2.

V and J are TRBV7-9 and TRBJ2-5; no firm D call. The CDR3 extends over 14 amino acids. Trimming took 2 bases from V and 1 from J, leaving 8 bases between them. CDR1 is SEHNR and CDR2 is FQNEAQ in the germline V gene (reference sequence). The CDR3 loop is CASSLTEIQETQYF. The CDR3 nucleotides read TGTGCCAGCAGCTTAACCGAGATCCAAGAGACCCAGTACTTC.

This chain links TRBV19 with TRBJ1-5, with TRBD1 identical over 8 bases. The length of the CDR3 is 15 residues. Germline V lookup: CDR1 LNHDA, CDR2 SQIVND (reference sequence). Trimming removed 7 bases from V and 4 bases from J; junction bases left unmatched: 9. CDR3 nucleotide sequence: TGTGCCAGTAAGGGACAGGCCACAGGGAATCAGCCCCAGCATTTT. This gives the protein CASKGQATGNQPQHF.

The rearrangement links TRBV15 to TRBJ1-1, with D perhaps TRBD1 (6 bases). The CDR3 loop spans 15 amino acids. In germline, CDR1 is LNHNV, CDR2 YYDKDF (reference sequence). The germline V and J ends were trimmed by 5 bases and 4 bases, with 17 bases remaining between them. The CDR3 sequence: CATSPKTGSVTEAFF. The CDR3 nucleotides read TGTGCCACCAGCCCTAAAACAGGGTCCGTCACTGAAGCTTTCTTT.

This chain connects TRBV5-4 to TRBJ2-7, with TRBD2 matching over 11 bases. Germline values: CDR1 SGHNT, CDR2 YYREEE (reference sequence). The CDR3 runs to 14 residues. V gave up 2 bases and J gave up 4 bases; unmatched junction bases: 2. The CDR3 region has the DNA TGTGCCAGCAGCTTTAGCGGGGGGGTGTACGAGCAGTACTTC. Encoded protein: CASSFSGGVYEQYF. Full variable domain (rest looked up from reference TRBV5-4 and TRBJ2-7): ETGVTQSPTHLIKTRGQQVTLRCSSQSGHNTVSWYQQALGQGPQFIFQYYREEENGRGNFPPRFSGLQFPNYSSELNVNALELDDSALYLCASSFSGGVYEQYFGPGTRLTVT.

The chain joins TRBV7-2 to TRBJ2-3; tentatively, D is TRBD2 (6 bases). Germline V gene data show CDR1 as SGHTA and CDR2 as FQGNSA. V lost 4 bases and J 5 bases, leaving 13 bases between the germline ends. This CDR3 has 14 residues. The CDR3 here is CASSYLYGRDTQYF. The CDR3 nucleotides are TGTGCCAGCAGCTATCTCTACGGGAGAGATACGCAGTATTTT.

V usage is TRBV4-1 and J usage is TRBJ2-7; 7 bases match TRBD1. The V and J ends lost 4 bases and 0 bases, in that order; junction bases with no gene match: 6. Germline CDR1 MGHRA, CDR2 YSYEKL. The CDR3 extends over 15 amino acids. CDR3 protein: CASSRAQGVSYEQYF. Here the CDR3 DNA reads TGCGCCAGCAGCCGAGCCCAGGGGGTCTCCTACGAGCAGTACTTC.

This clone was counted once. This chain links TRBV16 with TRBJ2-5; no reliable D call. V was cut by 0 bases and J by 3 bases, with 8 bases left in between. CDR3 length: 14 amino acids. The germline gives CDR1 KGHSY, CDR2 FQNENV. CDR3 loop: CASSQSNSKETQYF. The DNA of the CDR3 is TGTGCCAGCAGCCAATCGAACAGCAAAGAGACCCAGTACTTC.

The genes are TRBV28 and TRBJ1-6; TRBD1 agrees at 9 bases. V gave up 6 bases and J gave up 9 bases; unmatched junction bases: 0. Germline V gene lookup returns CDR1 MDHEN and CDR2 SYDVKM. The CDR3 runs to 12 residues. CDR3 DNA: TGTGCCAGCAGGACAGGGGGTTCACCCCTCCACTTT. This sequence encodes CASRTGGSPLHF.

The chain employs TRBV11-2 and TRBJ2-7; D perhaps matches TRBD2 (6 bases). Germline V CDR1 and CDR2: SGHAT, FQNNGV. This CDR3 has 15 amino acids. V was clipped by 5 bases and J by 7 bases, with 21 bases between them. The CDR3 reads CASSPTEGPLVEQYF. The CDR3 DNA sequence: TGTGCCAGCAGCCCAACGGAGGGCCCCCTTGTAGAGCAGTACTTC.

This clone was counted a few times. The J gene is TRBJ1-1, the V gene TRBV6-5, with TRBD1 matching 7 bases. The germline V gene encodes CDR1 MNHEY and CDR2 SVGAGI. V lost 7 bases, J lost 3 bases, and 11 bases stayed unmatched. The CDR3 loop spans 15 amino acids. The DNA for the CDR3 is TGTGCCAGCACAGATCTAACAGGGGTCTACACTGAAGCTTTCTTT. Protein: CASTDLTGVYTEAFF.

With regard to this clone: A junction end diverges from the germline sequence, so it may reflect a read error. The chain is built from TRBV7-3 and TRBJ2-1, with 9 bases that match TRBD2. Germline V gene sequence: CDR1 SGHTA, CDR2 FQGTGA. The length of the CDR3 is 13 residues. The CDR3, as DNA: TGTGCCAGCAGCTTTACTTTAGCGGGAGAACGGGTCTTC. Translated: CASSFTLAGERVF. Filled out from reference TRBV7-3 and TRBJ2-1, the complete variable domain reads GAGVSQTPSNKVTEKGKYVELRCDPISGHTALYWYRQSLGQGPEFLIYFQGTGAADDSGLPNDRFFAVRPEGSVSTLKIQRTERGDSAVYLCASSFTLAGERVFGPGTRLTVL.

V usage is TRBV7-9 and J usage is TRBJ2-3, with TRBD1 as a possible D gene (5 bases). The CDR3 sequence is 15 residues long. CDR1 is SEHNR, CDR2 FQNEAQ, per germline (reference sequence). Trimming removed 3 bases from V and 2 bases from J, with 12 bases in between. DNA for the CDR3: TGTGCCAGCAGCTTGGGGCGGACGAACACAGATACGCAGTATTTT. The encoded protein is CASSLGRTNTDTQYF.

V is TRBV15 and J is TRBJ1-5; TRBD1 matches 8 bases. Germline values: CDR1 LNHNV, CDR2 YYDKDF (reference sequence). Losses at the gene ends were 1 base for V and 4 bases for J; bases not matched to a gene: 3. The CDR3 spans 15 residues. The CDR3 spells CATSRARTGNQPQHF. The CDR3 DNA reads as TGTGCCACCAGCAGAGCAAGGACAGGGAATCAGCCCCAGCATTTT.

V gene TRBV5-1 combines with J gene TRBJ2-1; weak D call: TRBD1 (5 bases). The CDR3 runs 14 residues. The V and J ends lost 0 bases and 4 bases respectively, with 8 bases between them. Germline CDR1 and CDR2: SGHRS and YFSETQ. CDR3 bases: TGCGCCAGCAGCTTGGAGACAGCGTACAATGAGCAGTTCTTC. Protein sequence: CASSLETAYNEQFF.

This chain joins TRBV5-1 and TRBJ1-4; TRBD1 matches at 7 bases. Germline V lookup: CDR1 SGHRS, CDR2 YFSETQ. The CDR3 runs 14 residues. The trim removed 2 bases at V and 3 bases at J, leaving 1 base unmatched. Written as DNA, the CDR3 is TGCGCCAGCAGCTTAGGGACAGCTAATGAAAAACTGTTTTTT. This encodes CASSLGTANEKLFF.

The V call is TRBV5-6, the J call TRBJ1-6; 7 bases align to TRBD1. V lost 5 bases to trimming and J lost 9 bases; unmatched junction nucleotides: 8. Germline V gene data show CDR1 as SGHDT and CDR2 as YYEEEE. This CDR3 has 14 amino acids. CDR3 sequence reads: CASRPDRVPSPLHF. As DNA, the CDR3 is TGTGCCAGCAGACCTGACAGGGTGCCTTCACCCCTCCACTTT.

V and J are TRBV28 and TRBJ1-1; D unclear. The CDR3 runs to 14 residues. With 3 bases removed from V and 1 base from J, the gap between germline ends came to 9 bases. Per germline, CDR1 MDHEN and CDR2 SYDVKM. The CDR3 sequence: CASSLAGSNTEAFF. DNA of the CDR3: TGTGCCAGCAGTTTGGCAGGTTCGAACACTGAAGCTTTCTTT.

This chain links TRBV28 with TRBJ1-5; 7 positions match TRBD1. V gave up 5 bases and J gave up 9 bases; unmatched junction bases: 13. The CDR3 spans 15 residues. CDR1 MDHEN and CDR2 SYDVKM come from the germline V gene. The CDR3 sequence: CASSPIQGRSGPQHF. The DNA for the CDR3 is TGTGCCAGCAGTCCGATACAGGGGCGTTCAGGGCCCCAGCATTTT.

The chain uses TRBV27 and TRBJ1-1; TRBD1 matches at 10 bases. CDR1 and CDR2 (germline): MNHEY, SMNVEV (reference sequence). V shed 6 bases, J shed 5 bases, and the junction held 6 bases outside the gene matches. The CDR3 has 14 residues. Written as DNA, the CDR3 is TGTGCCAGCAGGGAGACAGGGGGCCGGACTGAAGCTTTCTTT. Encoded protein: CASRETGGRTEAFF.

The chain recombines TRBV3-1 (or the pseudogene TRBV3-2) with TRBJ2-2; 7 positions agree with TRBD2. Germline V gene sequence: CDR1 LGHDT, CDR2 YNNKEL (reference sequence). V lost 5 bases to trimming and J lost 5 bases; unmatched junction nucleotides: 11. The CDR3 has 16 residues. The CDR3 loop reads CASSRRGSGFTGELFF. DNA for the CDR3: TGTGCCAGCAGCAGAAGGGGTAGCGGGTTTACCGGGGAGCTGTTTTTT.

The chain uses TRBV5-1 and TRBJ1-5; TRBD1 matches 8 bases. V shed 0 bases, J shed 5 bases, and the junction held 13 bases outside the gene matches. CDR3 size: 18 residues. CDR1 is SGHRS and CDR2 is YFSETQ in the germline V gene. CDR3 residues: CASSLDRGFGRIDQPQHF. DNA of the CDR3: TGCGCCAGCAGCTTGGACAGGGGGTTTGGCCGAATAGATCAGCCCCAGCATTTT.

The chain carries TRBV7-2 and TRBJ2-3, with 12 bases that match TRBD2. Germline CDR1 reads SGHTA; CDR2 reads FQGNSA. Trimming removed 1 base from V and 8 bases from J; junction bases left unmatched: 13. The CDR3 has 18 residues. DNA for the CDR3: TGTGCCAGCAGCTTAGGGGGACTAGCGGGCTCCCCGGGGGGTACGCAGTATTTT. Translation gives CASSLGGLAGSPGGTQYF.

This clone has only one observation. This chain uses TRBV2 with TRBJ1-1; D gene uncertain. Germline-derived CDR1 and CDR2 are SNHLY and FYNNEI. Trimming left V 6 bases short and J 0 bases short, with 8 bases between. CDR3 length: 13 amino acids. CDR3 in DNA: TGTGCCAGCAGCCTTCTTATGAACACTGAAGCTTTCTTT. It codes for CASSLLMNTEAFF.

This clone was observed a single time. The rearrangement links TRBV3-1 (or the pseudogene TRBV3-2) to TRBJ1-2; D uncertain. The CDR3 loop spans 15 amino acids. The germline CDR1 and CDR2 sequences are LGHDT and YNNKEL (reference sequence). The V and J ends lost 2 bases and 2 bases respectively, with 12 bases between them. The CDR3: CASSQFSTGNYGYTF. Written as DNA, the CDR3 is TGTGCCAGCAGCCAATTTTCGACGGGGAACTATGGCTACACCTTC.

The chain carries TRBV9 and TRBJ2-1; 8 positions agree with TRBD1. The CDR3 is 16 amino acids. Germline loops: CDR1 SGDLS, CDR2 YYNGEE. J was trimmed by 8 bases and V by 0 bases; bases with no gene match: 10. The CDR3 sequence is CASSVGPGGSHHEQFF. Written as DNA, the CDR3 is TGTGCCAGCAGCGTAGGTCCAGGGGGCAGCCACCATGAGCAGTTCTTC.

This clone came up once. V and J are TRBV25-1 and TRBJ1-6; 8 positions match TRBD1. The germline V gene has CDR1 MGHDK and CDR2 SYGVNS. V trimming: 4 bases; J trimming: 10 bases; junction bases outside the gene matches: 6. The CDR3 covers 14 residues. CDR3 region: CASSGTGGRSPLHF. Written as DNA, the CDR3 is TGTGCCAGCAGTGGAACAGGGGGGAGATCACCCCTCCACTTT.